This is a list of T cell receptor beta chains from one sample in a study of T-cell memory formation after mild COVID-19. TCRdb called the 5' RACE reads again in MiXCR, with one record for every CDR3 protein. The sample has more than 110,000 distinct CDR3 sequences; 25% are singletons. The material sequenced was PBMCs or a T cell subset sorted from them (not recorded which). These receptors were taken from an adult woman who had mild COVID-19 (a few samples of this study predate the infection). Cell type and time point are not known. Each CDR3 is given with its conserved first and last residue. A D gene is named only where the DNA matches it firmly. Only some rows state a clone size, as once, few, many or a class for expanded clones.

V gene: TRBV5-1
J gene: TRBJ2-3
D gene: TRBD1
clone size: -
CDR3 DNA: TGCGCCAGCAGCTTACCGACAGGGGAGGCGGCAGATACGCAGTATTTT
CDR3 protein: CASSLPTGEAADTQYF

V gene: TRBV29-1
J gene: TRBJ2-5
D gene: -
clone size: few
CDR3 DNA: TGCAGCGTTGACGGGGTCAGGGGAGGAGAGACCCAGTACTTC
CDR3 protein: CSVDGVRGGETQYF

V gene: TRBV5-1
J gene: TRBJ2-7
D gene: TRBD1
clone size: -
CDR3 DNA: TGCGCCAGCAGCTTGGAGGGGGCAGGCTACGAGCAGTACTTC
CDR3 protein: CASSLEGAGYEQYF

V gene: TRBV20-1
J gene: TRBJ2-7
D gene: -
clone size: few
CDR3 DNA: TGCAGTGCTAGGCGACTAGACTACGAGCAGTACTTC
CDR3 protein: CSARRLDYEQYF

V gene: TRBV12-3/TRBV12-4
J gene: TRBJ2-7
D gene: -
clone size: few
CDR3 DNA: TGTGCCAGCAGTGAGAACGGCGAGCAGTACTTC
CDR3 protein: CASSENGEQYF

V gene: TRBV29-1
J gene: TRBJ2-6
D gene: -
clone size: -
CDR3 DNA: TGCAGCGTTGTTTCAGGCTCTGGGGCCAACGTCCTGACTTTC
CDR3 protein: CSVVSGSGANVLTF

V gene: TRBV6-1
J gene: TRBJ2-1
D gene: TRBD2
clone size: -
CDR3 DNA: TGTGCCAGCAGGCCTCAGGGACTAGCGGGAGCGGGGGGTGAGCAGTTCTTC
CDR3 protein: CASRPQGLAGAGGEQFF

V gene: TRBV11-2
J gene: TRBJ2-3
D gene: -
clone size: few
CDR3 DNA: TGTGCCAGCAGCTTAGTAGGCATCCGCACAGATACGCAGTATTTT
CDR3 protein: CASSLVGIRTDTQYF

V gene: TRBV6-5
J gene: TRBJ2-3
D gene: -
clone size: few
CDR3 DNA: TGTGCCAGCAGCCGTTTCGGGAGAACAGATACGCAGTATTTT
CDR3 protein: CASSRFGRTDTQYF

V gene: TRBV24-1
J gene: TRBJ1-2
D gene: TRBD1
clone size: few
CDR3 DNA: TGTGCCACCAGTGATAGTCGGACAGGGGGCGGACTCGGCTACTATGGCTACACCTTC
CDR3 protein: CATSDSRTGGGLGYYGYTF

V gene: TRBV6-5
J gene: TRBJ2-3
D gene: -
clone size: -
CDR3 DNA: TGTGCCAGCAGTTACTCAAGACCACAAGATACGCAGTATTTT
CDR3 protein: CASSYSRPQDTQYF

V gene: TRBV4-1
J gene: TRBJ2-5
D gene: -
clone size: few
CDR3 DNA: TGCGCCAGCAGCCAAGATCCGGGGGTGAGAGAGACCCAGTACTTC
CDR3 protein: CASSQDPGVRETQYF

V gene: TRBV6-2/TRBV6-3
J gene: TRBJ2-3
D gene: TRBD2
clone size: -
CDR3 DNA: TGTGCCAGCAGTCTCCTAGCGGGAGTCCAGGATACGCAGTATTTT
CDR3 protein: CASSLLAGVQDTQYF

V gene: TRBV6-2/TRBV6-3
J gene: TRBJ2-2
D gene: -
clone size: -
CDR3 DNA: TGTGCCAGCAGTCGTTCGGGGAACACCGGGGAGCTGTTTTTT
CDR3 protein: CASSRSGNTGELFF

V gene: TRBV7-6
J gene: TRBJ2-3
D gene: -
clone size: few
CDR3 DNA: TGTGCCAGCAGCTTAGCGGGGGCTAGCACAGATACGCAGTATTTT
CDR3 protein: CASSLAGASTDTQYF

V gene: TRBV6-5
J gene: TRBJ2-7
D gene: -
clone size: few
CDR3 DNA: TGTGCCAGCAGTTATGGGATATCCGAGCAGTACTTC
CDR3 protein: CASSYGISEQYF

V gene: TRBV24-1
J gene: TRBJ1-5
D gene: TRBD1
clone size: few
CDR3 DNA: TGTGCCACCAGTGATGGGACAGGGTATCAGCCCCAGCATTTT
CDR3 protein: CATSDGTGYQPQHF

V gene: TRBV29-1
J gene: TRBJ1-1
D gene: TRBD1
clone size: -
CDR3 DNA: TGCAGCGTCGACGGGACAGGGGGCCAAACTGAAGCTTTCTTT
CDR3 protein: CSVDGTGGQTEAFF

V gene: TRBV6-5
J gene: TRBJ2-1
D gene: -
clone size: -
CDR3 DNA: TGTGCCAGCACCCTTACTAGCTCAAATGAGCAGTTCTTC
CDR3 protein: CASTLTSSNEQFF

V gene: TRBV28
J gene: TRBJ1-2
D gene: -
clone size: many
CDR3 DNA: TGTGCCAGCACCTTGGGGACGGATTACTATGGCTACACCTTC
CDR3 protein: CASTLGTDYYGYTF

V gene: TRBV7-9
J gene: TRBJ2-1
D gene: -
clone size: few
CDR3 DNA: TGTGCCAGCAGCTTAGTAGGGAGGTCCTACAATGAGCAGTTCTTC
CDR3 protein: CASSLVGRSYNEQFF

V gene: TRBV4-3
J gene: TRBJ2-5
D gene: -
clone size: few
CDR3 DNA: TGCGCCAGCAGCCAAGAGGTGGGGAAAGAGACCCAGTACTTC
CDR3 protein: CASSQEVGKETQYF

V gene: TRBV27
J gene: TRBJ2-1
D gene: -
clone size: -
CDR3 DNA: TGTGCCAGCAGACCGACTGAGCGAAATGAGCAGTTCTTC
CDR3 protein: CASRPTERNEQFF

V gene: TRBV11-3
J gene: TRBJ2-7
D gene: -
clone size: -
CDR3 DNA: TGTGCCAGCAGTCAAGGTCGGTCAGGGCTCTCCTACGAGCAGTACTTC
CDR3 protein: CASSQGRSGLSYEQYF

V gene: TRBV4-3
J gene: TRBJ1-4
D gene: -
clone size: -
CDR3 DNA: TGCGCCAGCAGCCAAGATAGGGTGGGTCCGAATGAAAAACTGTTTTTT
CDR3 protein: CASSQDRVGPNEKLFF

V gene: TRBV5-1
J gene: TRBJ2-3
D gene: -
clone size: -
CDR3 DNA: TGCGCCAGCAGTCCGGGGACCACGAGTACAGATACGCAGTATTTT
CDR3 protein: CASSPGTTSTDTQYF

V gene: TRBV5-1
J gene: TRBJ2-7
D gene: TRBD1
clone size: -
CDR3 DNA: TGCGCCAGCAGCCCCGGGACAGGGAGTGGTCGGGGCTACGAGCAGTACTTC
CDR3 protein: CASSPGTGSGRGYEQYF

V gene: TRBV9
J gene: TRBJ2-2
D gene: TRBD1
clone size: few
CDR3 DNA: TGTGCCAGCGGGGGACAGGGTGGTACCGGGGAGCTGTTTTTT
CDR3 protein: CASGGQGGTGELFF

V gene: TRBV20-1
J gene: TRBJ2-2
D gene: -
clone size: medium-sized
CDR3 DNA: TGCAGTGCTAGAGATGGCAGGGAGAACGGGGAGCTGTTTTTT
CDR3 protein: CSARDGRENGELFF

V gene: TRBV7-6
J gene: TRBJ2-1
D gene: -
clone size: few
CDR3 DNA: TGTGCCAGCAGCTTAGCGGAGGAGGGGTTCGACAATGAGCAGTTCTTC
CDR3 protein: CASSLAEEGFDNEQFF

V gene: TRBV29-1
J gene: TRBJ2-7
D gene: TRBD1
clone size: -
CDR3 DNA: TGCAGCGTTGTCGCGGACAGGGGGCTGCACGAGCAGTACTTC
CDR3 protein: CSVVADRGLHEQYF

V gene: TRBV12-3/TRBV12-4
J gene: TRBJ2-7
D gene: TRBD2
clone size: few
CDR3 DNA: TGTGCCAGCGCAAGTGGGAGGGCCCGGGACGAGCAGTACTTC
CDR3 protein: CASASGRARDEQYF

V gene: TRBV11-3
J gene: TRBJ1-1
D gene: TRBD1
clone size: -
CDR3 DNA: TGTGCCAGCAGCCGGGGCGTTTTCGAGACAGGGGTCACTGAAGCTTTCTTT
CDR3 protein: CASSRGVFETGVTEAFF

V gene: TRBV7-9
J gene: TRBJ2-7
D gene: TRBD1
clone size: few
CDR3 DNA: TGTGCCAGCAGCTTAGCTATAGCTGGACAGGCGTTCTACGAGCAGTACTTC
CDR3 protein: CASSLAIAGQAFYEQYF

V gene: TRBV6-6
J gene: TRBJ2-2
D gene: -
clone size: -
CDR3 DNA: TGTGCCAGCAGTGCTCCGACCGGGGAGCTGTTTTTT
CDR3 protein: CASSAPTGELFF

V gene: TRBV6-2/TRBV6-3
J gene: TRBJ1-2
D gene: -
clone size: -
CDR3 DNA: TGTGCCAGCAGTTACACGATCGGGGAGCCGGCTGGCTACACCTTC
CDR3 protein: CASSYTIGEPAGYTF

V gene: TRBV27
J gene: TRBJ2-1
D gene: -
clone size: medium-sized
CDR3 DNA: TGTGCCAGCGGATACGGTGACGGAAACAATGAGCAGTTCTTC
CDR3 protein: CASGYGDGNNEQFF

V gene: TRBV6-5
J gene: TRBJ1-2
D gene: TRBD1
clone size: -
CDR3 DNA: TGTGCCAGCAGTCTAACGACAGGGGGAGACTATGGCTACACCTTC
CDR3 protein: CASSLTTGGDYGYTF

V gene: TRBV7-9
J gene: TRBJ1-2
D gene: TRBD1
clone size: -
CDR3 DNA: TGTGCCAGCAGCTTAGGTGCCACGACAGGGGGTAACTATGGCTACACCTTC
CDR3 protein: CASSLGATTGGNYGYTF

V gene: TRBV14
J gene: TRBJ2-3
D gene: -
clone size: -
CDR3 DNA: TGTGCCAGCAGCCAAGCGACTAGCACAGATACGCAGTATTTT
CDR3 protein: CASSQATSTDTQYF

V gene: TRBV6-2/TRBV6-3
J gene: TRBJ1-2
D gene: TRBD1
clone size: few
CDR3 DNA: TGTGCCAGCAGCCCAGGACAGGGGGCGCGAAGCTACACCTTC
CDR3 protein: CASSPGQGARSYTF

V gene: TRBV12-3/TRBV12-4
J gene: TRBJ2-1
D gene: -
clone size: -
CDR3 DNA: TGTGCCAGCAGTTTTGGCGGGACATACAATGAGCAGTTCTTC
CDR3 protein: CASSFGGTYNEQFF

V gene: TRBV6-6
J gene: TRBJ1-1
D gene: -
clone size: many
CDR3 DNA: TGTGCCAGCAGTTCATCGACAGGTATGAACACTGAAGCTTTCTTT
CDR3 protein: CASSSSTGMNTEAFF

V gene: TRBV30
J gene: TRBJ1-2
D gene: -
clone size: -
CDR3 DNA: TGTGCCTGGAGTATAACAGGGAACTATGGCTACACCTTC
CDR3 protein: CAWSITGNYGYTF

V gene: TRBV7-8
J gene: TRBJ1-1
D gene: -
clone size: -
CDR3 DNA: TGTGCCAGCAGCTTATGGGGGGAAGTAGGGCCGAACACTGAAGCTTTCTTT
CDR3 protein: CASSLWGEVGPNTEAFF

V gene: TRBV20-1
J gene: TRBJ1-2
D gene: TRBD1
clone size: few
CDR3 DNA: TGCAGTGCCGCAGGACAGGGAGCTAACTATGGCTACACCTTC
CDR3 protein: CSAAGQGANYGYTF

V gene: TRBV12-3/TRBV12-4
J gene: TRBJ1-1
D gene: -
clone size: -
CDR3 DNA: TGTGCCAGCAGCAGAGGGGCCTACACTGAAGCTTTCTTT
CDR3 protein: CASSRGAYTEAFF

V gene: TRBV19
J gene: TRBJ1-1
D gene: -
clone size: -
CDR3 DNA: TGTGCCAGTGGGAGCCTGGGGGGCACTGAAGCTTTCTTT
CDR3 protein: CASGSLGGTEAFF

V gene: TRBV9
J gene: TRBJ1-6
D gene: -
clone size: few
CDR3 DNA: TGTGCCAGCAGCGAGGGGAGCTCCTATAATTCACCCCTCCACTTT
CDR3 protein: CASSEGSSYNSPLHF

V gene: TRBV4-2
J gene: TRBJ2-3
D gene: -
clone size: few
CDR3 DNA: TGTGCCAGCAGCCCCCCCGGGGCCACGGGGGCGGGTACGCAGTATTTT
CDR3 protein: CASSPPGATGAGTQYF

V gene: TRBV7-9
J gene: TRBJ1-1
D gene: -
clone size: -
CDR3 DNA: TGTGCCAGCAGCACCTCGGACGGGAACACTGAAGCTTTCTTT
CDR3 protein: CASSTSDGNTEAFF

V gene: TRBV13
J gene: TRBJ1-4
D gene: -
clone size: -
CDR3 DNA: TGTGCCAGCAGCTTAGGGCAGCGCTTGTTTTTT
CDR3 protein: CASSLGQRLFF